This T cell receptor (beta chain) was captured in a study of beta chain features in type 1 diabetes. Investigators reverse transcribed all isolated RNA, so they sequenced expressed TCRB transcripts. Only in-frame clones appear in the TCRdb table, and some are missing; sequencing was by immunoSEQ multiplex PCR. This table holds roughly 140,000 clones, about 7% found once. Trimming took 6 bases from V and 4 from J; bases not matched to a gene: 16. This CDR3 is 17 amino acids long. Germline CDR1 and CDR2: MNHEY and SMNVEV (reference sequence). This sequence was found in a woman under 40 in good health. Source material: central memory CD4+ T cells from blood. V and J are TRBV27 and TRBJ2-7, with 9 bases lining up with TRBD2. The CDR3 loop reads CASSQSGLREGGYEQYF. CDR3 DNA: TGTGCCAGCAGCCAATCAGGGTTGCGGGAGGGCGGATACGAGCAGTACTTC.